This entry concerns a single TCR beta chain. These data belong to a study of blood T cell repertoires in COVID-19. Across the whole study: Material from acute and convalescent COVID-19 was sourced from the United States, Italy and Spain. In each case, the material was cDNA or gDNA derived from T cells, B-cell-depleted T cells, or PBMCs.

In germline, CDR1 is SGHTA, CDR2 FQGTGA. The CDR3 is 16 amino acids. The V and J ends lost 5 bases and 0 bases, in that order; junction bases with no gene match: 7. Authors' data handling: Quantification of nucleated cells was approximated via reference gene primer amplification. TCRdb's table, derived via immunoSEQ multiplex PCR, lists solely in-frame clones and lacks some. V and J calls and clone size are given by that table; D and trimming were obtained from the DNA. The sample shows 150,000 to 200,000 clones, 70% to 90% of them seen only once. The sequence was obtained from a man in his 60s with acute or convalescent COVID-19. The V call is TRBV7-3, the J call TRBJ1-1; 9 positions match TRBD1. The sequencing sample was made of peripheral blood. Written as DNA, the CDR3 is TGTGCCAGCAGCCCAACCGGGACAGGGTTGAACACTGAAGCTTTCTTT. Protein sequence: CASSPTGTGLNTEAFF.